This is a list of T cell receptor beta chains from one sample in a study of control samples from healthy donors and cancer patients. Some clones are missing from TCRdb's copy, which holds only in-frame ones; the method was immunoSEQ multiplex PCR. Of tens of thousands of clones listed, roughly nine tenths are singletons. Sequenced sample: PBMCs. These receptors were obtained from a man aged 35 to 55 with colorectal cancer. Each CDR3 is given with its conserved first and last residue. Each record gives: clone size, J gene, V gene, CDR3 length, D gene, CDR3 protein, CDR3 DNA. The D gene is left open where the match is weak. Clone size appears in some rows only: once, few, many, or a class for an expanded clone.

size: .
J: TRBJ2-1
V: TRBV3-1/TRBV3-2
length: 12
D: TRBD2
CDR3: CASSQREDWEFF
DNA: TGTGCCAGCAGCCAACGGGAGGATTGGGAGTTCTTC

size: .
J: TRBJ2-2
V: TRBV2
length: 19
D: .
CDR3: CASSEATDFGGADTGELFF
DNA: TGTGCCAGCAGTGAAGCCACCGATTTTGGGGGGGCGGACACCGGGGAGCTGTTTTTT

size: .
J: TRBJ1-1
V: TRBV6-5
length: 15
D: TRBD1
CDR3: CASSYSTGGIHEAFF
DNA: TGTGCCAGCAGTTACTCTACAGGGGGCATACATGAAGCTTTCTTT

size: .
J: TRBJ1-1
V: TRBV4-3
length: 15
D: .
CDR3: CASSQDLGFWTEAFF
DNA: TGCGCCAGCAGCCAAGATCTGGGATTTTGGACTGAAGCTTTCTTT

size: .
J: TRBJ1-6
V: TRBV9
length: 15
D: .
CDR3: CASSSGQAGNSPLHF
DNA: TGTGCCAGCAGCTCAGGGCAGGCTGGGAATTCACCCCTCCACTTT

size: .
J: TRBJ2-5
V: TRBV7-9
length: 15
D: .
CDR3: CASSSRGGDQETQYF
DNA: TGTGCCAGCAGCTCCAGGGGAGGGGACCAAGAGACCCAGTACTTC

size: .
J: TRBJ2-7
V: TRBV18
length: 15
D: TRBD2
CDR3: CASSPLLAGGDEQYF
DNA: TGTGCCAGCTCACCGCTACTAGCGGGGGGGGACGAGCAGTACTTC

size: .
J: TRBJ2-3
V: TRBV20-1
length: 12
D: .
CDR3: CSASWNTDTQYF
DNA: TGCAGTGCTAGTTGGAACACAGATACGCAGTATTTT

size: .
J: TRBJ2-3
V: TRBV9
length: 15
D: TRBD2
CDR3: CASSFRLAGTDTQYF
DNA: TGTGCCAGCAGCTTTCGACTAGCTGGAACAGATACGCAGTATTTT

size: .
J: TRBJ2-5
V: TRBV19
length: 13
D: .
CDR3: CASSPLGGGTQYF
DNA: TGTGCCAGTAGTCCCCTGGGTGGGGGGACCCAGTACTTC

size: once
J: TRBJ1-1
V: TRBV4-1
length: 17
D: .
CDR3: CASSQDWGGRVRTEAFF
DNA: TGCGCCAGCAGCCAAGATTGGGGGGGGCGCGTCCGGACTGAAGCTTTCTTT